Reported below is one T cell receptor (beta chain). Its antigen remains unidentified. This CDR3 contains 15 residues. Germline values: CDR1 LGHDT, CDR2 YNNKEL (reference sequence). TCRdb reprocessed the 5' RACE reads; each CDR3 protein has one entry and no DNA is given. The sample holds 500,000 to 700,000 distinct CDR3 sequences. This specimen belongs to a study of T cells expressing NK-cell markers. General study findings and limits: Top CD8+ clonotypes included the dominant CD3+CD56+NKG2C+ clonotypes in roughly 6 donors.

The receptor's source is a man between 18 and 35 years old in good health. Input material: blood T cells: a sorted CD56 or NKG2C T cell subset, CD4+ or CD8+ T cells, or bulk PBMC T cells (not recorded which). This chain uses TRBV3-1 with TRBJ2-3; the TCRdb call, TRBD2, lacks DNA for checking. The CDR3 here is CATGIAGVGTDTQYF.